The rows below give T cell receptor beta chains drawn from one sample of a study of spatial heterogeneity in lung cancer. TCRdb processed the 5' RACE reads anew with MiXCR; each CDR3 protein has one entry. The sample carries about 95,000 distinct CDR3 sequences, roughly 10% recorded once. The sample was PBMCs, taken at surgery. These TCRs come from a male donor with early-stage non-small cell lung cancer. Each CDR3 is given with its conserved first and last residue. Fields, in order: J gene, V gene, CDR3 protein.

TRBJ2-6 TRBV7-9 CASSLVWTGVVRGANVLTF
TRBJ2-7 TRBV7-9 CASSPLGGGRDEQYF
TRBJ2-2 TRBV5-5 CASSSRGMNTGELFF
TRBJ1-1 TRBV6-2/TRBV6-3 CASSYYPGKGTEAFF
TRBJ2-2 TRBV7-2 CASSLVLARAIAGELFF
TRBJ2-7 TRBV2 CASSDRPSSSYEQYF
TRBJ1-5 TRBV3-1 CASSLGRSNQPQHF
TRBJ2-7 TRBV12-3/TRBV12-4 CASTDLLAGVDEQYF
TRBJ2-7 TRBV5-5 CASSFSFQGTREQYF
TRBJ2-4 TRBV2 CASSAETGAKNIQYF
TRBJ1-3 TRBV7-3 CASSSNKGNTIYF
TRBJ2-3 TRBV5-4 CASSLEGSGGSTDTQYF
TRBJ2-4 TRBV5-1 CASSLGTDKNIQYF
TRBJ2-1 TRBV6-5 CASSYGTGGYNEQFF
TRBJ1-1 TRBV7-2 CASSLMPRNTEAFF
TRBJ2-1 TRBV5-4 CASSSSGRKNNEQFF
TRBJ2-1 TRBV5-1 CASSLDGRDYNEQFF
TRBJ2-5 TRBV5-1 CASSLEGPQETQYF
TRBJ2-2 TRBV10-3 CAISGGQETNTGELFF
TRBJ2-1 TRBV28 CASLGPRGNEQFF
TRBJ1-5 TRBV30 CAWAGQGGNRPQHF
TRBJ2-3 TRBV29-1 CSVEGQGRDSADTQYF
TRBJ1-3 TRBV11-3 CASSWTGGPGNTIYF